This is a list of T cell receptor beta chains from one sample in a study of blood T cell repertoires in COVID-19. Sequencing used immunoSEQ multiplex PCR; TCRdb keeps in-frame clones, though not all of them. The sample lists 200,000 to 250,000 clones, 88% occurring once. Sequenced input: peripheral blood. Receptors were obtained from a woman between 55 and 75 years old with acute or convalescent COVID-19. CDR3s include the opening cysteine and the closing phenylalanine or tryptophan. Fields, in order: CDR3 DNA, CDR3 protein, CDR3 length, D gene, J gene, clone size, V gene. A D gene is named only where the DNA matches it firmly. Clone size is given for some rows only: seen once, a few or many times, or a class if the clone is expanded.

CDR3 DNA: TGTGCCAGCAGCTTAATCCGACTAGCGGGAGGGGACTACAATGAGCAGTTCTTC; CDR3 protein: CASSLIRLAGGDYNEQFF; CDR3 length: 18; D gene: TRBD2; J gene: TRBJ2-1; clone size: NA; V gene: TRBV5-6
CDR3 DNA: TGCGCCAGCAGCTTAACTCAATCTAATGAAAAACTGTTTTTT; CDR3 protein: CASSLTQSNEKLFF; CDR3 length: 14; D gene: NA; J gene: TRBJ1-4; clone size: NA; V gene: TRBV5-1
CDR3 DNA: TGTGCCAGCAGCCAAGAGAAGACAGGGGACACCGGGGAGCTGTTTTTT; CDR3 protein: CASSQEKTGDTGELFF; CDR3 length: 16; D gene: TRBD1; J gene: TRBJ2-2; clone size: NA; V gene: TRBV14
CDR3 DNA: TGTGCCAGCAGCCAAGCCGGGACAGGGATGGGTGGCTACACCTTC; CDR3 protein: CASSQAGTGMGGYTF; CDR3 length: 15; D gene: TRBD1; J gene: TRBJ1-2; clone size: once; V gene: TRBV14
CDR3 DNA: TGTGCCAGCAGCCGTTGGAAAGTGCAGGGGCGCCCCGAGCAGTACTTC; CDR3 protein: CASSRWKVQGRPEQYF; CDR3 length: 16; D gene: NA; J gene: TRBJ2-7; clone size: NA; V gene: TRBV27
CDR3 DNA: TGTGCCAGCAGTTTGAGCCACGAGCAGTACTTC; CDR3 protein: CASSLSHEQYF; CDR3 length: 11; D gene: NA; J gene: TRBJ2-7; clone size: NA; V gene: TRBV12-3/TRBV12-4
CDR3 DNA: TGTGCCAGCAGCTCCGGACTAGCGGGAGCCGAGCAGTACTTC; CDR3 protein: CASSSGLAGAEQYF; CDR3 length: 14; D gene: TRBD2; J gene: TRBJ2-7; clone size: NA; V gene: TRBV28
CDR3 DNA: TGCGCCAGCAGTGGGTCCAGGAACACCGGGGAGCTGTTTTTT; CDR3 protein: CASSGSRNTGELFF; CDR3 length: 14; D gene: NA; J gene: TRBJ2-2; clone size: NA; V gene: TRBV10-1
CDR3 DNA: TGTGCCAGCAGTTCGGGACAGGGTGTACACGAGCAGTACTTC; CDR3 protein: CASSSGQGVHEQYF; CDR3 length: 14; D gene: TRBD1; J gene: TRBJ2-7; clone size: once; V gene: TRBV6-5
CDR3 DNA: TGTGCCAGCAGCCAACGGACAGGGGGTATAGGTGGCTACACCTTC; CDR3 protein: CASSQRTGGIGGYTF; CDR3 length: 15; D gene: TRBD1; J gene: TRBJ1-2; clone size: NA; V gene: TRBV14
CDR3 DNA: TGTGCCAGCAGCTTCTCAGGCAAGAACACTGAAGCTTTCTTT; CDR3 protein: CASSFSGKNTEAFF; CDR3 length: 14; D gene: NA; J gene: TRBJ1-1; clone size: NA; V gene: TRBV7-9
CDR3 DNA: TGTGCAAGTCGCTCACCGGGACTATCCTACCTTCATAGCAATCAGCCCCAGCATTTT; CDR3 protein: CASRSPGLSYLHSNQPQHF; CDR3 length: 19; D gene: NA; J gene: TRBJ1-5; clone size: NA; V gene: TRBV12-2
CDR3 DNA: TGTGCCAGCAGCCAAGAATGGGCAGCCAACTATGGCTACACCTTC; CDR3 protein: CASSQEWAANYGYTF; CDR3 length: 15; D gene: NA; J gene: TRBJ1-2; clone size: NA; V gene: TRBV3-1/TRBV3-2
CDR3 DNA: TGTGCCAGTAGTATTCACAGGGGTGAGGAGGCTTTCTTT; CDR3 protein: CASSIHRGEEAFF; CDR3 length: 13; D gene: TRBD1; J gene: TRBJ1-1; clone size: once; V gene: TRBV19
CDR3 DNA: TGCAGCGGGGGTAGAGGGGGCTCCGAAGCTTTCTTT; CDR3 protein: CSGGRGGSEAFF; CDR3 length: 12; D gene: TRBD1; J gene: TRBJ1-1; clone size: NA; V gene: TRBV29-1
CDR3 DNA: TGTGCCACCAGTGGGGGGGTGGGCTCCTACAATGAGCAGTTCTTC; CDR3 protein: CATSGGVGSYNEQFF; CDR3 length: 15; D gene: NA; J gene: TRBJ2-1; clone size: NA; V gene: TRBV24-1
CDR3 DNA: TGTGCCAGCAGCTTGAACCGGGACAGCTACAATGAGCAGTTCTTC; CDR3 protein: CASSLNRDSYNEQFF; CDR3 length: 15; D gene: TRBD1; J gene: TRBJ2-1; clone size: few; V gene: TRBV11-3
CDR3 DNA: TGTGCCAGCAGCTTAGGGCCTGTGGCTAGTGTGGAGACCCAGTACTTC; CDR3 protein: CASSLGPVASVETQYF; CDR3 length: 16; D gene: NA; J gene: TRBJ2-5; clone size: NA; V gene: TRBV7-2
CDR3 DNA: TGTGCCAGCAGCATAGGGACGCCGGGGGGAATATATGGCTACACCTTC; CDR3 protein: CASSIGTPGGIYGYTF; CDR3 length: 16; D gene: NA; J gene: TRBJ1-2; clone size: NA; V gene: TRBV21-1
CDR3 DNA: TGTGCCAGCAGTTACTCGGGTAGCGGGAACACCTACGAGCAGTACTTC; CDR3 protein: CASSYSGSGNTYEQYF; CDR3 length: 16; D gene: TRBD2; J gene: TRBJ2-7; clone size: NA; V gene: TRBV6-2/TRBV6-3
CDR3 DNA: TGCGCCAGCAGCTTGGGTCAGGGGACCACCTACGAGCAGTACTTC; CDR3 protein: CASSLGQGTTYEQYF; CDR3 length: 15; D gene: NA; J gene: TRBJ2-7; clone size: NA; V gene: TRBV5-1
CDR3 DNA: TGTGCCAGCCGTCTATCGGGCTCTGGAAACACCATATATTTT; CDR3 protein: CASRLSGSGNTIYF; CDR3 length: 14; D gene: NA; J gene: TRBJ1-3; clone size: NA; V gene: TRBV28
CDR3 DNA: TGTGCCACCTCATCCCCGGGGGGAGGGGGCACAGATACGCAGTATTTT; CDR3 protein: CATSSPGGGGTDTQYF; CDR3 length: 16; D gene: TRBD2; J gene: TRBJ2-3; clone size: NA; V gene: TRBV19
CDR3 DNA: TGTGCCAGCAGCAACTCAGAGCAGGGACAGGGAGGAGAGACCCAGTACTTC; CDR3 protein: CASSNSEQGQGGETQYF; CDR3 length: 17; D gene: NA; J gene: TRBJ2-5; clone size: NA; V gene: TRBV21-1
CDR3 DNA: TGTGCCAGCAGCTTAACCCGACTAGCCCAAAGAGGGGAGCAGTACTTC; CDR3 protein: CASSLTRLAQRGEQYF; CDR3 length: 16; D gene: TRBD2; J gene: TRBJ2-7; clone size: NA; V gene: TRBV7-8
CDR3 DNA: TGTGCCAGTAGTATTGCAGGGGTGAGGGAAAAACTGTTTTTT; CDR3 protein: CASSIAGVREKLFF; CDR3 length: 14; D gene: NA; J gene: TRBJ1-4; clone size: few; V gene: TRBV19
CDR3 DNA: TGTGCCAGCAGCTTAGCCGCCAGGGGCACTGAAGCTTTCTTT; CDR3 protein: CASSLAARGTEAFF; CDR3 length: 14; D gene: NA; J gene: TRBJ1-1; clone size: NA; V gene: TRBV7-6
CDR3 DNA: TGTGCCAGCAGCCAATTTTACAGATCGAACACTGAAGCTTTCTTT; CDR3 protein: CASSQFYRSNTEAFF; CDR3 length: 15; D gene: NA; J gene: TRBJ1-1; clone size: NA; V gene: TRBV3-1/TRBV3-2
CDR3 DNA: TGTGCCAGCACATCTAGCGGTTACTACGAGCAGTACTTC; CDR3 protein: CASTSSGYYEQYF; CDR3 length: 13; D gene: TRBD2; J gene: TRBJ2-7; clone size: NA; V gene: TRBV28
CDR3 DNA: TGTGCCAGCTCACCACCTCGGCAGGGGGGCGAAAAACTGTTTTTT; CDR3 protein: CASSPPRQGGEKLFF; CDR3 length: 15; D gene: TRBD1; J gene: TRBJ1-4; clone size: NA; V gene: TRBV18
CDR3 DNA: TGCGCCAGCAGCTGGACTAGCGGGAGTACAGATACGCAGTATTTT; CDR3 protein: CASSWTSGSTDTQYF; CDR3 length: 15; D gene: TRBD2; J gene: TRBJ2-3; clone size: NA; V gene: TRBV10-1
CDR3 DNA: TGTGCCAGCAGCTCCCGGACAGGCCCGGGGATTAACTATGGCTACACCTTC; CDR3 protein: CASSSRTGPGINYGYTF; CDR3 length: 17; D gene: TRBD1; J gene: TRBJ1-2; clone size: NA; V gene: TRBV9